This T cell receptor beta chain was retrieved from a study of blood T cell repertoires in COVID-19. Across the whole study: In each case, the material was cDNA or gDNA derived from T cells, B-cell-depleted T cells, or PBMCs.

Germline CDR1 is LGHDT and CDR2 is YNNKEL (reference sequence). The CDR3 consists of 16 residues. V lost 3 bases to trimming and J lost 5 bases; unmatched junction nucleotides: 3. As handled by the study authors: It was from reference gene primer amplification that nucleated cell counts were estimated. Data came from immunoSEQ multiplex PCR; TCRdb stores just in-frame clones and leaves some out. V, J and clone size reflect that table, while D and trimming were determined from the DNA. Of around 250,000 clones listed, about four fifths were seen once; the top ten hold 2.5% to 3.5%. V and J are TRBV3-1 (or the pseudogene TRBV3-2) and TRBJ2-5; 16 bases fit TRBD2. The sequenced sample consisted of peripheral blood. The sequence came from a woman aged 18-29 years with acute or convalescent COVID-19. In DNA form, the CDR3 reads TGTGCCAGCAGCCAGGGACTAGCGGGAGGGCCGGAGACCCAGTACTTC. Its translation is CASSQGLAGGPETQYF.